This T cell receptor (beta chain) comes out of a study of blood T cell repertoires in COVID-19. About the research overall: PBMCs, B-cell-depleted T cells, or T cells provided the cDNA or gDNA that made up the material.

Seattle participants joined during active infection and were tracked over time. Sequenced by immunoSEQ multiplex PCR; TCRdb stores in-frame clones only, minus some. This sample has about 280,000 clones; around 88% occur once, and the top ten carry under 15%. CDR3 length: 16 residues. Per germline, CDR1 SGHDT and CDR2 YYEEEE. Between the trimmed V and J ends, which lost 3 bases and 6 bases, there was a span of 19 bases. The gene calls are TRBV5-6 and TRBJ1-5; D possibly corresponds to TRBD1 (6 bases). Source material: peripheral blood. The TCR sequence derives from a woman in her 70s with COVID-19, enrolled during active disease. The CDR3 DNA is TGTGCCAGCAGCTCGAGGGGGGGACTGGAGCGTCAGCCCCAGCATTTT. Translated, it gives CASSSRGGLERQPQHF.